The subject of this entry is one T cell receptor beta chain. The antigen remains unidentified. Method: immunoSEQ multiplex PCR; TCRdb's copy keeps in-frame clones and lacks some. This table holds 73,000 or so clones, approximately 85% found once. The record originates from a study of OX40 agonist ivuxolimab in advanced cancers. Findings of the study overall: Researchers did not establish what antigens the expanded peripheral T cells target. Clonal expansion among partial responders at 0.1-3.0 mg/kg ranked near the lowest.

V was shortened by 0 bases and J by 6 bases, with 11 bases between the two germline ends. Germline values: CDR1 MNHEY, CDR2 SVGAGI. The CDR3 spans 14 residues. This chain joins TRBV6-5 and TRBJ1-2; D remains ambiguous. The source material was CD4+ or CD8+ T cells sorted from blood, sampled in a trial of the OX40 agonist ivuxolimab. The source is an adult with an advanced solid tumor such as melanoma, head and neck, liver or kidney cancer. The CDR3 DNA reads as TGTGCCAGCAGTTACTCGGTCCCTCGGGATGGCTACACCTTC. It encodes CASSYSVPRDGYTF.